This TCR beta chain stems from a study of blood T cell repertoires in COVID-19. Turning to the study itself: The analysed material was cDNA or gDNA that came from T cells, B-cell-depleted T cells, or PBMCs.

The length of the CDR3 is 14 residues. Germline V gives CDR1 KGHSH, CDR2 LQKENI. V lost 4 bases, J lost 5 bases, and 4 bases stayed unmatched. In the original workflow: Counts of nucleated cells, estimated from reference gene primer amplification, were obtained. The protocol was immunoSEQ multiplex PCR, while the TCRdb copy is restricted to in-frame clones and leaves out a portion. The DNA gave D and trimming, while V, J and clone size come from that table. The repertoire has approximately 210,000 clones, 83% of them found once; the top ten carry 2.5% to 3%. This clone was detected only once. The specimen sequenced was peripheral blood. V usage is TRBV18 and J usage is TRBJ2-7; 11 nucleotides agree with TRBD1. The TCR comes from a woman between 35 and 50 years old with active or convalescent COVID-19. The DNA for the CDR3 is TGTGCCAGCTCACTGGACAGGGGGCACGACGAGCAGTACTTC. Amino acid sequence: CASSLDRGHDEQYF.